This is a list of T cell receptor beta chains from one sample in a study of molecular identifiers for immune sequencing clone quantification. TCRdb re-derived calls from the PCR reads in MiXCR, one entry per CDR3 protein. This sample has more than 550,000 distinct CDR3 sequences, with over 25% found just once. The specimen was naive CD8+ T cells from blood, with Jurkat cell RNA spiked in. These receptors all stem from a human donor in good health. Some libraries in this study had Jurkat cell RNA spiked in. Both conserved end residues are part of each CDR3. D genes are given only for firm matches. A row's size may be missing; if present it is once, few, many or a size class.

V: TRBV2
J: TRBJ2-7
D: .
size: many
CDR3: CASTENKWYEQYF
DNA: TGTGCCAGCACCGAGAATAAATGGTACGAGCAGTACTTC

V: TRBV19
J: TRBJ2-7
D: .
size: .
CDR3: CASSVGSGGTYEQYF
DNA: TGTGCCAGTAGTGTAGGCAGTGGAGGTACCTACGAGCAGTACTTC

V: TRBV2
J: TRBJ2-3
D: TRBD2
size: many
CDR3: CASSDSGTSGGAWTDTQYF
DNA: TGTGCCAGCAGTGATAGTGGGACTAGCGGGGGGGCCTGGACAGATACGCAGTATTTT

V: TRBV12-3/TRBV12-4
J: TRBJ2-3
D: .
size: few
CDR3: CASSFSGVTTDTQYF
DNA: TGTGCCAGCAGTTTTTCAGGTGTTACCACAGATACGCAGTATTTT

V: TRBV6-6
J: TRBJ2-1
D: TRBD2
size: .
CDR3: CASSYDTGLGDNEQFF
DNA: TGTGCCAGCAGTTACGACACGGGACTAGGAGACAATGAGCAGTTCTTC

V: TRBV20-1
J: TRBJ2-7
D: TRBD1
size: many
CDR3: CSARVADRGSYEQYF
DNA: TGCAGTGCTAGAGTAGCGGACAGGGGGTCCTACGAGCAGTACTTC

V: TRBV7-9
J: TRBJ1-4
D: TRBD1
size: few
CDR3: CASSLVTGVEKLFF
DNA: TGTGCCAGCAGCTTAGTCACAGGGGTGGAAAAATTGTTTTTT

V: TRBV7-9
J: TRBJ2-7
D: .
size: few
CDR3: CASSTQGEQYF
DNA: TGTGCCAGCAGCACCCAGGGCGAGCAGTACTTC

V: TRBV7-2
J: TRBJ2-5
D: .
size: few
CDR3: CASSLSGGALYQETQYF
DNA: TGTGCCAGCAGCTTATCGGGCGGGGCCCTGTACCAAGAGACCCAGTACTTC

V: TRBV12-3/TRBV12-4
J: TRBJ1-2
D: .
size: .
CDR3: CASSSAPGGGIYGYTF
DNA: TGTGCCAGCAGTTCAGCCCCGGGGGGCGGTATCTATGGCTACACCTTC